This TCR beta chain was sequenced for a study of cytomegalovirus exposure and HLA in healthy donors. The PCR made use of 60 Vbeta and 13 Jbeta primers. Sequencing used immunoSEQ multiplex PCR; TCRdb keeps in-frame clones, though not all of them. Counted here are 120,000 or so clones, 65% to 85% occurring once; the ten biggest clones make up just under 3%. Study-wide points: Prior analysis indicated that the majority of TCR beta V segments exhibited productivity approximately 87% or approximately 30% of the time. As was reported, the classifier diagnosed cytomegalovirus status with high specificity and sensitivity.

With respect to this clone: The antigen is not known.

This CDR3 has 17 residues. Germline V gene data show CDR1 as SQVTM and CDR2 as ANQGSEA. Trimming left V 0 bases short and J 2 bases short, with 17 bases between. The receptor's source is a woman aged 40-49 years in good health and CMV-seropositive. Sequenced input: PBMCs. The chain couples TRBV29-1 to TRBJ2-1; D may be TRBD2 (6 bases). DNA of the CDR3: TGCAGCGTTGAAGAAGGAGGACGCGGGGCTCCCTACAATGAGCAGTTCTTC. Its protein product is CSVEEGGRGAPYNEQFF.